This is a list of T cell receptor beta chains from one sample in a study of T cells after yellow fever vaccination. TCRdb reanalysed the 5' RACE reads using MiXCR and keeps one entry per CDR3 protein. The sample gives about 330,000 distinct CDR3 sequences, around 6.8% of which show up once; 18% is in the top ten. The specimen was PBMCs, collected more than 35 days after the first yellow fever vaccination. The receptors derive from a young man who received the YFV17D yellow fever vaccine. Each CDR3 is given with its conserved first and last residue. D genes are given only for firm matches. The listing skips clone size in some rows; elsewhere it reads once, few, many or a size class.

d_gene | j_gene | v_gene | abundance | CDR3aa | CDR3nt
TRBD1 | TRBJ2-7 | TRBV20-1 | NA | CSARDSQGAGEQYF | TGCAGTGCTAGAGATTCACAGGGGGCGGGAGAGCAGTACTTC
TRBD1 | TRBJ2-3 | TRBV4-2 | many | CASSQDQAGGYTDTQYF | TGTGCCAGCAGCCAAGATCAGGCAGGGGGCTACACAGATACGCAGTATTTT
NA | TRBJ2-3 | TRBV7-2 | many | CASSLRLPRGTDTQYF | TGTGCCAGCAGCTTAAGGCTGCCCCGGGGCACAGATACGCAGTATTTT
TRBD1 | TRBJ2-7 | TRBV12-5 | many | CASGPGTGVIEQYF | TGTGCTAGTGGTCCCGGGACAGGGGTCATAGAGCAGTACTTC
NA | TRBJ2-3 | TRBV18 | few | CASSPPTASLDTQYF | TGTGCCAGCTCACCTCCGACTGCGTCCCTGGATACGCAGTATTTT
NA | TRBJ1-2 | TRBV5-5 | NA | CASSFQVGPNYGYTF | TGTGCCAGCAGCTTTCAGGTGGGGCCTAACTATGGCTACACCTTC
NA | TRBJ1-5 | TRBV18 | few | CASSPGAGNQPQHF | TGTGCCAGCTCACCAGGCGCCGGCAATCAGCCCCAGCATTTT
NA | TRBJ2-7 | TRBV6-1 | few | CASSPGKSYEQYF | TGTGCCAGCAGTCCAGGGAAATCCTACGAGCAGTACTTC
TRBD2 | TRBJ2-3 | TRBV7-7 | few | CASSQGLAGTDTQYF | TGTGCCAGCAGCCAGGGACTAGCGGGGACAGATACGCAGTATTTT
NA | TRBJ1-2 | TRBV20-1 | many | CSARERTNYGYTF | TGCAGTGCTAGAGAGAGGACTAACTATGGCTACACCTTC
TRBD1 | TRBJ1-1 | TRBV5-1 | NA | CASREGAMNTEAFF | TGCGCCAGCAGGGAGGGGGCCATGAACACTGAAGCTTTCTTT
TRBD2 | TRBJ2-3 | TRBV4-3 | few | CASSDSGTSETDTQYF | TGCGCCAGCAGCGACTCGGGAACTAGCGAGACAGATACGCAGTATTTT
NA | TRBJ1-5 | TRBV4-1 | NA | CASSQEEGGNQPQHF | TGCGCCAGCAGCCAAGAAGAGGGGGGAAATCAGCCCCAGCATTTT
NA | TRBJ1-3 | TRBV4-3 | NA | CASSQEGSAGNTIYF | TGCGCCAGCAGCCAAGAGGGTAGTGCCGGAAACACCATATATTTT
TRBD1 | TRBJ1-2 | TRBV7-2 | few | CASSLGTGERGYTF | TGTGCCAGCAGCTTAGGGACAGGGGAGCGTGGCTACACCTTC
NA | TRBJ2-2 | TRBV7-7 | NA | CASTEGFRGGGELFF | TGTGCCAGCACAGAGGGCTTCAGGGGTGGCGGGGAGCTGTTTTTT
TRBD1 | TRBJ2-4 | TRBV11-2 | NA | CASSLVSGQGNIQYF | TGTGCCAGCAGCTTAGTGTCCGGACAGGGGAACATTCAGTACTTC